Detailed here is one TCR beta chain. What it binds is unknown. This sample is part of a study of T cell responses to AZD1222 COVID-19 vaccine. Clones were sequenced by immunoSEQ multiplex PCR, and TCRdb holds only the in-frame ones, with some missing. The sample includes 160,000 or so clones, 92% seen only once; the top ten take roughly 4.3%. Whole-study results and caveats: Spike-wide coverage was observed for vaccine-associated CD4 TCRs, with dominant responses at 160-218 and 743-854. White British ancestry dominated among donors, who included more females, and clonal diversity was possibly underestimated. Baseline antibody screening turned up just a handful of seropositive AZD1222 recipients. Repertoires were sampled only after the peak T cell response.

This CDR3 comprises 13 residues. Trimming removed 2 bases from V and 9 bases from J, with 12 bases in between. Germline lookup yields CDR1 SEHNR and CDR2 FQNEAQ (reference sequence). The source was peripheral blood, collected on day 0 of MenACWY control vaccination. This rearrangement joins TRBV7-9 to TRBJ2-3; D remains unclear. This receptor was identified in an adult in good health. CDR3 bases: TGTGCCAGCAGCTTACCCCCCTCAAGGACGCAGTATTTT. It specifies CASSLPPSRTQYF.